The 22 T cell receptor beta chains below come from one sample, sequenced in a study of cytomegalovirus exposure and HLA in healthy donors. Researchers ran the PCR with 60 Vbeta and 13 Jbeta primers. Assay: immunoSEQ multiplex PCR; the TCRdb copy retains only in-frame clones and omits some. This table holds around 52,000 clones, just under 85% found once. What was sequenced was PBMCs. These receptor sequences come from a man aged 35 to 55 in good health and CMV-seronegative.

The chain is built from TRBV4-3 and TRBJ1-2, with a possible D match to TRBD1 (5 bases). CDR1 is LGHNA and CDR2 is YSLEER in the germline V gene. V gave up 3 bases and J gave up 6 bases, with 17 bases separating them. The CDR3 totals 15 residues. The CDR3 reads CASSQQRGIADGYTF. The CDR3, as DNA: TGCGCCAGCAGCCAGCAAAGGGGAATCGCTGATGGCTACACCTTC.

The rearrangement joins TRBV6-1 to TRBJ2-1; weak D call: TRBD1 (6 bases). V was clipped by 3 bases and J by 4 bases, with 10 bases between them. CDR1 and CDR2 from the germline V gene are MNHNS and SASEGT. This CDR3 spans 14 amino acids. The CDR3 sequence: CASSDRGPYNEQFF. In nucleotides, the CDR3 is TGTGCCAGCAGTGACAGGGGTCCGTACAATGAGCAGTTCTTC.

This clone showed up just once. The chain joins TRBV5-1 to TRBJ1-2; 7 nucleotides match TRBD1. The trim removed 4 bases at V and 2 bases at J, leaving 14 bases unmatched. Germline loops: CDR1 SGHRS, CDR2 YFSETQ. The length of the CDR3 is 17 residues. CDR3 in amino acids: CASSVGTVGSFNYGYTF. In DNA, the CDR3 is TGCGCCAGCAGCGTGGGGACAGTGGGGTCGTTCAACTATGGCTACACCTTC.

In DNA, the CDR3 is TGCGCCAGCAGCTTGGGATTCAGGGACTACGAGCAGTACTTC. Its protein product is CASSLGFRDYEQYF. The chain recombines TRBV5-1 with TRBJ2-7, with a tentative D call TRBD1 (5 bases). Germline V lookup: CDR1 SGHRS, CDR2 YFSETQ. The V end lost 0 bases, the J end lost 3 bases, and 10 bases lay between the germline ends. CDR3 size: 14 residues. The entire variable domain, with the rest obtained from reference TRBV5-1 and TRBJ2-7, is as follows: KAGVTQTPRYLIKTRGQQVTLSCSPISGHRSVSWYQQTPGQGLQFLFEYFSETQRNKGNFPGRFSGRQFSNSRSEMNVSTLELGDSALYLCASSLGFRDYEQYFGPGTRLTVT.

The chain combines TRBV19 with TRBJ2-1; TRBD2 agrees at 7 bases. The CDR3 runs to 15 residues. J gave up 8 bases and V 5 bases, and 12 bases lay outside the gene matches. The germline CDR1 and CDR2 sequences are LNHDA and SQIVND (reference sequence). CDR3 amino acids: CASSPLLAGRDEQFF. The DNA of the CDR3 is TGTGCCAGTAGTCCCCTCCTGGCAGGGAGGGATGAGCAGTTCTTC.

The genes are TRBV28 and TRBJ2-5; D is perhaps TRBD1 (7 bases). V lost 6 bases and J 5 bases, leaving 19 bases between the germline ends. The CDR3 is 15 amino acids. CDR1 is MDHEN and CDR2 is SYDVKM in the germline V gene. Here the CDR3 DNA reads TGTGCCAGCAGCCGAGCAGGGGGTGGGGGGGAGACCCAGTACTTC. Translation: CASSRAGGGGETQYF.

This clone has a handful of counts. The rearrangement joins TRBV5-5 to TRBJ1-4; a possible D gene is TRBD1 (6 bases). V lost 0 bases and J lost 3, with 12 bases in between. Germline CDR1 and CDR2: SGHKS and YYEKEE (reference sequence). This CDR3 comprises 16 residues. This chain's CDR3 is CASSLEQGAPNEKLFF. As DNA, the CDR3 is TGTGCCAGCAGCTTGGAACAGGGTGCCCCTAATGAAAAACTGTTTTTT.

This chain joins TRBV28 and TRBJ1-2; D gene unclear. The CDR3 is made up of 13 amino acids. Trimming left V 2 bases short and J 8 bases short, with 12 bases between. Germline assignment: CDR1 MDHEN and CDR2 SYDVKM. This CDR3 is CASSLEGLTGYTF. The CDR3 bases are TGTGCCAGCAGTTTAGAGGGCCTCACCGGCTACACCTTC.

This clone was observed a handful of times. The chain links TRBV10-3 to TRBJ1-1, with D tentatively TRBD1 (6 bases). Germline V gene lookup returns CDR1 ENHRY and CDR2 SYGVKD. The CDR3 contains 15 residues. Trimming took 3 bases from V and 1 from J, leaving 12 bases between them. CDR3 nucleotides: TGTGCCATCAGTGATTTGGTACAGGGGAACACTGAAGCTTTCTTT. Translating gives CAISDLVQGNTEAFF.

The rearrangement uses TRBV4-3 and TRBJ2-2; the match to TRBD2 covers 9 bases. The germline CDR1 and CDR2 sequences are LGHNA and YSLEER. CDR3 length: 16 residues. V was clipped by 0 bases and J by 4 bases; unmatched bases: 3. The CDR3 nucleotides read TGCGCCAGCAGCCAAGAGCCTAGCGGGGTCACCGGGGAGCTGTTTTTT. Protein product: CASSQEPSGVTGELFF.

The chain has TRBV11-2 and TRBJ2-2, with D tentatively TRBD1 (6 bases). This CDR3 contains 14 residues. Germline loops: CDR1 SGHAT, CDR2 FQNNGV. Between the trimmed V and J ends, which lost 5 bases and 6 bases, there was a span of 13 bases. CDR3 loop: CASSAHTGSGELFF. In nucleotides, the CDR3 is TGTGCCAGCAGCGCACATACAGGGTCCGGGGAGCTGTTTTTT. The whole variable domain, filled in from reference TRBV11-2 and TRBJ2-2, reads EAGVAQSPRYKIIEKRQSVAFWCNPISGHATLYWYQQILGQGPKLLIQFQNNGVVDDSQLPKDRFSAERLKGVDSTLKIQPAKLEDSAVYLCASSAHTGSGELFFGEGSRLTVL.

The genes are TRBV2 and TRBJ2-1; 13 bases are shared with TRBD2. V dropped 7 bases and J dropped 3; count of bases not matched to a gene: 12. The CDR3 is 18 amino acids. Germline values: CDR1 SNHLY, CDR2 FYNNEI. CDR3 amino acids: CASTKGLAGEDDYNEQFF. The CDR3 coding sequence is TGTGCCAGCACCAAAGGACTAGCGGGGGAGGATGACTACAATGAGCAGTTCTTC.

The chain combines TRBV5-4 with TRBJ2-5; 10 nucleotides align to TRBD2. J lost 5 bases, V lost 1 base, and 5 bases had no gene match. The CDR3 has 15 amino acids. CDR1 is SGHNT, CDR2 YYREEE, per germline (reference sequence). The CDR3 is CASSLSGGATETQYF. Written as DNA, the CDR3 is TGTGCCAGCAGCTTGAGCGGGGGGGCCACTGAGACCCAGTACTTC.

V gene TRBV4-2 combines with J gene TRBJ2-2; maybe TRBD1 (5 bases). Germline CDR1 is LGHNA and CDR2 is YNFKEQ. The CDR3 is made up of 14 amino acids. The V and J ends lost 4 bases and 5 bases respectively, with 11 bases between them. CDR3 sequence (DNA): TGTGCCAGCAGCCTAGGGGTTACAACCGGGGAGCTGTTTTTT. This encodes CASSLGVTTGELFF.

The chain combines TRBV10-3 with TRBJ2-6, with 10 bases identical to TRBD1. The trim removed 2 bases at V and 4 bases at J, leaving 8 bases unmatched. CDR1 and CDR2 from the germline V gene are ENHRY and SYGVKD. CDR3 length: 18 amino acids. The CDR3 loop is CAISEADRGPWGANVLTF. The DNA of the CDR3 is TGTGCCATCAGTGAGGCCGACAGGGGGCCATGGGGGGCCAACGTCCTGACTTTC.

The gene calls are TRBV15 and TRBJ2-3, with 14 bases aligning to TRBD2. Germline CDR1 reads LNHNV; CDR2 reads YYDKDF (reference sequence). J lost 2 bases, V lost 4 bases, and 5 bases had no gene match. The CDR3 consists of 17 residues. CDR3 sequence reads: CATSTRLAGGFTDTQYF. In DNA form, the CDR3 reads TGTGCCACCAGCACCAGACTAGCGGGGGGGTTCACAGATACGCAGTATTTT.

The J gene is TRBJ2-3, the V gene TRBV7-2; TRBD1 matches 10 bases. CDR1 and CDR2 (germline): SGHTA, FQGNSA. The CDR3 extends over 15 amino acids. V lost 5 bases, J lost 0 bases, and 2 bases stayed unmatched. The DNA of the CDR3 is TGTGCCAGCAGCGGGACAGGGGTCAGCACAGATACGCAGTATTTT. Translation gives CASSGTGVSTDTQYF.

This clone occurred a few times. The rearrangement joins TRBV4-3 to TRBJ1-1; no clear D. CDR3 length equals 15 residues. Between the trimmed V and J ends, which lost 4 bases and 2 bases, there was a span of 14 bases. The germline gives CDR1 LGHNA, CDR2 YSLEER. CDR3 protein: CASSPAPGFNTEAFF. The CDR3 nucleotides are TGCGCCAGCAGCCCGGCCCCGGGATTCAACACTGAAGCTTTCTTT.

The chain couples TRBV2 to TRBJ2-3; 13 bases match TRBD2. CDR1 is SNHLY and CDR2 is FYNNEI in the germline V gene. This CDR3 comprises 16 residues. V lost 1 base, J lost 5 bases, and 3 bases stayed unmatched. Here the CDR3 reads CASSEELAGGRDTQYF. As DNA, the CDR3 is TGTGCCAGCAGTGAAGAACTAGCGGGGGGGAGAGATACGCAGTATTTT.

J is TRBJ2-5 and V is TRBV5-5; D is perhaps TRBD2 (5 bases). V was cut by 2 bases and J by 7 bases, with 12 bases left in between. CDR1 and CDR2 from the germline V gene are SGHKS and YYEKEE (reference sequence). This CDR3 comprises 13 residues. The CDR3 nucleotides read TGTGCCAGCAGCTTAGACACTCGGGGGACCCAGTACTTC. Amino acids: CASSLDTRGTQYF.

The chain is built from TRBV5-6 and TRBJ2-2; 8 nucleotides match TRBD1. The germline gives CDR1 SGHDT, CDR2 YYEEEE. Germline trimming cut 4 bases from V and 7 bases from J; bases unmatched to any gene: 12. This CDR3 region has 16 residues. The CDR3, as DNA: TGTGCCAGCAGCCAAAGGACAGGGCGTAGTAACGGGGAGCTGTTTTTT. Its protein is CASSQRTGRSNGELFF.

There are a few counts of this clone. The rearrangement joins TRBV13 to TRBJ1-1; 7 bases map to TRBD1. The CDR3 sequence is 14 residues long. The germline V gene encodes CDR1 PRHDT and CDR2 FYEKMQ (reference sequence). Losses at the gene ends were 5 bases for V and 1 base for J; bases not matched to a gene: 4. The CDR3 region has the DNA TGTGCCAGCAGCACGACAGGGCGGAACACTGAAGCTTTCTTT. Translating gives CASSTTGRNTEAFF.